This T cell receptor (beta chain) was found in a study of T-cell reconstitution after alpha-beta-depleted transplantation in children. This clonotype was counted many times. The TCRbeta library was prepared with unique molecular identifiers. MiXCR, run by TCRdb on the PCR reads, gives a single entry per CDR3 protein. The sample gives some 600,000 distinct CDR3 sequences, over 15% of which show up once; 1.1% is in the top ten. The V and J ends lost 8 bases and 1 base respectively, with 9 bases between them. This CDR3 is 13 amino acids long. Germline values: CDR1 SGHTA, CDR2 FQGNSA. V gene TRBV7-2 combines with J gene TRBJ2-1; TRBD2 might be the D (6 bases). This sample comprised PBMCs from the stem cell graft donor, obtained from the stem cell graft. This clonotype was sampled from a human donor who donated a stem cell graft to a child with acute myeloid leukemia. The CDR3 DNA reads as TGTGCCAGCGCCCGGGGGTCCTACAATGAGCAGTTCTTC. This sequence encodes CASARGSYNEQFF.